This T cell receptor (beta chain) was recorded in a study of STAT5B mutations in CD4+ large granular lymphocyte leukemia (dated by TCRdb to between 2021 and 2023). About the investigation overall: Among the healthy controls, the CDR3 'QG' motif was associated with a particular HLA allele. Flow cytometry on FACSCanto II or FACSVerse confirmed that purified fractions exceeded 95% purity among lymphocytes. The TCRbeta repertoires of CD4+ T-cell large granular lymphocyte leukemia patients were compared with the TCRbeta repertoires of healthy blood donors.

V sheds 5 bases and J sheds 4 bases, leaving 11 bases between their ends. From the cysteine up to the phenylalanine, the CDR3 has a length of 13 residues. The only DNA kept is the CDR3, 39 bases in frame from the first base. From a lookup of the germline V gene (reference sequence), CDR1 and CDR2 are MNHEY and SMNVEV. Study-level results and caveats: Each patient's main leukemic clonotypes were private, but approximately 23% of these clonotypes showed up at low frequency in the non-leukemic repertoires of other patients. TRBV06-family usage was enriched among the top patient clones (8/27) compared with healthy controls (2/35). Compared with healthy CD4+ repertoires, CD4-sorted patient repertoires appeared more clonal, and this difference remained even after the putative leukemic clones were removed. Data were not HLA-matched; higher clonality in CD4+ versus CD8+ T-LGLL could reflect the relatively small sample size.

The immunoSEQ assay at survey resolution was applied to genomic DNA for sequencing of TCRbeta rearrangements. The authors processed their data as follows. A lowest detectable productive clonotype frequency of 2.59 x 10-5 was observed in the TCR sequencing data. Analyses included only productive TCRbeta rearrangements, meaning complete and in-frame sequences. Simpson clonality, calculated in the immunoSEQ Analyzer version 3.0, was used as the measure of sample clonality. Clones were binned by frequency as very rare, small, medium, large (1-20%) or hyperexpanded (>20%). OLGA 1.2.3 estimated generation probabilities, VDJtools produced V-gene circos plots, VDJdb was queried for specificities, and GLIPH identified CDR3 motifs. What TCRdb holds here is the immuneACCESS table cut down to in-frame rearrangements. Part of the clones is not present; checked against another copy, under half of the missing clones reflect an unresolved V gene, and the others are unexplained. V, J and clone size reflect that table, while D and trimming were determined from the DNA. This sample gives tens of thousands of clones in total; approximately 71% of them show up just once. 0.4% to 0.5% of the sample goes to the ten largest clones.

Healthy controls were 35 to 40 blood donors whose buffy coats came from the Finnish Red Cross blood service. All TCR-sequenced material derived from peripheral blood: patient blood samples and healthy donor buffy coats. Peripheral blood mononuclear cells were isolated by Ficoll-Hypaque gradient centrifugation. Magnetic purification was used to isolate CD4+ cells from the buffy coats of the healthy controls. The Gentra Puregene Cell and Tissue kit was used for genomic DNA extraction, and quantification was performed on a Qubit 2.0 fluorometer. As concerns this clone: This clone's antigen is unknown. No much larger clonotype is one base removed from it; base qualities were not supplied.

Sample: CD4+ T cells from blood buffy coats. The rearrangement joined TRBV27 to TRBJ1-1, with the D gene call left open. This TCR was sampled from a human donor in good health. At the DNA level, the sequence is TGTGCCAGCAGTGGTCCGAGGTTCACTGAAGCTTTCTTT. This is translated as CASSGPRFTEAFF.